A selection of T cell receptor beta chains follows, all from one sample in a study of blood T cell repertoires in COVID-19. Assay used: immunoSEQ multiplex PCR; TCRdb lists only in-frame clones, some missing. The profile shows about 110,000 clones, 60% to 85% of them singletons. Specimen: peripheral blood. These TCRs come from a woman in her 40s with acute or convalescent COVID-19. CDR3s include the opening cysteine and the closing phenylalanine or tryptophan.

>TRBJ2-2|15|TRBV28
CASSSPAGLTGELFF
>TRBJ1-1|17|TRBV29-1
CSVGGRTGFNMNTEAFF
>TRBJ1-2|16|TRBV6-5
CASSYQGQGGMGGYTF
>TRBJ1-5|12|TRBV28
CASSLLSQPQHF
>TRBJ2-1|15|TRBV28
CASSLGQVSYNEQFF
>TRBJ1-2|15|TRBV14
CASSPGRTGGYGYTF
>TRBJ2-1|16|TRBV19
CASSIEGGTTYNEQFF
>TRBJ1-2|12|TRBV6-1
CASSEAHGGYTF
>TRBJ2-7|14|TRBV5-1
CASSPARGGYEQYF
>TRBJ2-7|15|TRBV7-8
CASSYHRVDPYEQYF
>TRBJ1-2|17|TRBV5-5
CASSLERSRQGIFSYTF
>TRBJ2-7|12|TRBV30
CAWSVSLYEQYF
>TRBJ2-1|13|TRBV2
CASSGTRYNEQFF
>TRBJ1-2|14|TRBV5-1
CASSPGQGVKGYTF
>TRBJ1-1|11|TRBV27
CASSLGTEAFF
>TRBJ1-3|14|TRBV3-1/TRBV3-2
CASSSRESGNTIYF
>TRBJ1-3|14|TRBV5-6
CASSPRGSGNTIYF
>TRBJ2-7|13|TRBV7-6
CASSLDGNYEQYF
>TRBJ1-2|14|TRBV10-3
CAISPIQGASGYTF
>TRBJ2-3|14|TRBV6-4
CASSEGQGADTQYF
>TRBJ1-1|13|TRBV2
CASTSYGGDEAFF
>TRBJ1-1|17|TRBV7-9
CASSSYGGAGEDTEAFF